The subject of this entry is one T cell receptor (beta chain). Its target is not known. From germline, CDR1 is DFQATT and CDR2 SNEGSKA (reference sequence). This CDR3 contains 15 residues. The data originate from a study of T cells expressing NK-cell markers. Study-wide results and caveats: These clonotypes, the leaders elsewhere, also led the CD3+CD56-NKG2C+ fraction in several donors.

Following a re-call of the 5' RACE reads, TCRdb has one entry per CDR3 protein and lacks DNA. This table lists 500,000 to 700,000 distinct CDR3 sequences. The chain combines TRBV20-1 with TRBJ1-4. The receptor's source is a young man in good health. Sequenced input: blood T cells: a sorted CD56 or NKG2C T cell subset, CD4+ or CD8+ T cells, or bulk PBMC T cells (not recorded which). This CDR3 is CSARDSRGLYEKLFF.